This is a list of T cell receptor beta chains from one sample in a study of cytomegalovirus exposure and HLA in healthy donors. This table comes from immunoSEQ multiplex PCR, and its TCRdb copy is limited to in-frame clones, with some not included. The profile covers more than 70,000 clones, with approximately 94% appearing a single time and approximately 0.93% taken by the ten largest. The sample consisted of PBMCs. These receptors originate from a woman under 30 in good health and CMV-seronegative. Both conserved end residues are part of each CDR3. D genes are given only for firm matches. Size is omitted from some rows. Given values are once, few, many or a class for expanded clones.

>TRBV9|TRBD2|TRBJ2-2|NA
TGTGCCAGCAGCGTCAGGAGCGGGGGAATCACCGGGGAGCTGTTTTTT
CASSVRSGGITGELFF
>TRBV7-6|NA|TRBJ2-2|NA
TGTGCCAGCAGCTTATGGAGGACAGTCGCGAACACCGGGGAGCTGTTTTTT
CASSLWRTVANTGELFF
>TRBV7-9|NA|TRBJ2-3|NA
TGTGCCAGCAGCCCAGGGGATAGCGGGTTCGTAGATACGCAGTATTTT
CASSPGDSGFVDTQYF
>TRBV4-1|TRBD1|TRBJ1-5|NA
TGCGCCAGCAGCCAACAGGGGGTTCAGCCCCAGCATTTT
CASSQQGVQPQHF
>TRBV7-8|TRBD1|TRBJ1-2|NA
TGTGCCAGCAGCTTGAGCCAGGGGGCCAGATATGGCTACACCTTC
CASSLSQGARYGYTF
>TRBV7-9|TRBD2|TRBJ2-1|NA
TGTGCCAGCAGCCCATCTAGCGGGGGAGCCGAGGGGTTCTTC
CASSPSSGGAEGFF
>TRBV25-1|NA|TRBJ2-1|NA
TGTGCCAGCAGTGGATTACGCGTTGGTGAGCAGTTCTTC
CASSGLRVGEQFF
>TRBV10-3|NA|TRBJ2-1|NA
TGTGCCATCAGTGAGTCTAGCGATGAGCAGTTCTTC
CAISESSDEQFF
>TRBV11-2|NA|TRBJ1-2|once
TGTGCCAGCAGCCCAGACGGGACTAACTATGGCTACACCTTC
CASSPDGTNYGYTF
>TRBV27|TRBD1|TRBJ1-1|NA
TGTGCCAGCAGACCCGCGACAGGGGAAGGCACTGAAGCTTTCTTT
CASRPATGEGTEAFF
>TRBV13|TRBD1|TRBJ1-2|NA
TGTGCCAGCAGCTTTCGACAGGGGGCTCGTAACTATGGCTACACCTTC
CASSFRQGARNYGYTF
>TRBV27|NA|TRBJ2-1|NA
TGTGCCAGCTGTAAGGAGGGAGAAGTCCTTTACAATGAGCAGTTCTTC
CASCKEGEVLYNEQFF
>TRBV7-9|NA|TRBJ1-2|once
TGTGCCAGCAGCACAGGGATCGATGGCTACACCTTC
CASSTGIDGYTF
>TRBV7-9|TRBD1|TRBJ2-3|NA
TGTGCCAGCAGCTCCCGGGACAGGATAAGGGTCACAGATACGCAGTATTTT
CASSSRDRIRVTDTQYF
>TRBV18|TRBD2|TRBJ2-5|once
TGTGCCAGCTCCGCGGCGGGGGTGGAGACCCAGTACTTC
CASSAAGVETQYF
>TRBV4-2|TRBD2|TRBJ2-1|NA
TGTGCCAGCAGCCAAGCCACTAGCGGGAGCTACAATGAGCAGTTCTTC
CASSQATSGSYNEQFF
>TRBV9|TRBD1|TRBJ1-6|NA
TGTGCCAGCAGCGATGGACAGGGCGACCGGGGGAATTCACCCCTCCACTTT
CASSDGQGDRGNSPLHF
>TRBV29-1|TRBD2|TRBJ2-1|NA
TGCAGCGTTGAAGCTGCGGGAGGCTACAATGAGCAGTTCTTC
CSVEAAGGYNEQFF
>TRBV18|NA|TRBJ1-2|NA
TGTGCCAGCTCATCTACAGCAGGGACTAACTATGGCTACACCTTC
CASSSTAGTNYGYTF
>TRBV6-6|TRBD1|TRBJ2-1|NA
TGTGCCAGCACCAAATACAGGGGTGATGAGCAGTTCTTC
CASTKYRGDEQFF
>TRBV4-3|NA|TRBJ1-1|once
TGCGCCAGCAGCCTATATAGAAACACTGAAGCTTTCTTT
CASSLYRNTEAFF
>TRBV5-1|NA|TRBJ1-2|NA
TGCGCCAGCAGCTTGGTTTCAGGGATGGACTACACCTTC
CASSLVSGMDYTF
>TRBV29-1|TRBD1|TRBJ2-2|NA
TGCAGCGTTGATAGGCCGGGACAGGGGTCCGGCGGGGAGCTGTTTTTT
CSVDRPGQGSGGELFF
>TRBV11-2|NA|TRBJ2-1|NA
TGTGCCAGCAGCTTAGGAGGTGAGCAGTTCTTC
CASSLGGEQFF
>TRBV7-8|NA|TRBJ2-5|NA
TGTGCCAGCAGCCCCAGGCGTAACAGCTTCCAAGAGACCCAGTACTTC
CASSPRRNSFQETQYF
>TRBV6-5|NA|TRBJ2-7|once
TGTGCCAGCAGTTCTTTCACGAGGGCCGAGCAGTACTTC
CASSSFTRAEQYF
>TRBV6-1|NA|TRBJ2-6|NA
TGTGCCAGCAGTGAAGAGAGATCTGGGGCCAACGTCCTGACTTTC
CASSEERSGANVLTF
>TRBV29-1|TRBD2|TRBJ2-2|NA
TGCAGCGTTGATTGGGCGGGAGGGTCCGGGGAGCTGTTTTTT
CSVDWAGGSGELFF
>TRBV7-8|TRBD2|TRBJ2-1|once
TGTGCCAGCAGCTCAAGCGGGGGGGCGGGGAATGAGCAGTTCTTC
CASSSSGGAGNEQFF
>TRBV19|TRBD1|TRBJ1-1|NA
TGTGCCAGTAGTCCATGGGACAGGGGCTTGAACACTGAAGCTTTCTTT
CASSPWDRGLNTEAFF
>TRBV28|TRBD1|TRBJ1-4|NA
TGTGCCAGCAGGGGAACAGGGGGCGCTTGGGAAAAACTGTTTTTT
CASRGTGGAWEKLFF
>TRBV6-6|NA|TRBJ2-6|NA
TGTGCCAGCCAGGATTATAAGAGCTCTGGGGCCAACGTCCTGACTTTC
CASQDYKSSGANVLTF
>TRBV6-6|TRBD1|TRBJ2-7|NA
TGTGCCAGCAGTTACACAGGACAGGTCATCTACGAGCAGTACTTC
CASSYTGQVIYEQYF
>TRBV11-2|NA|TRBJ2-2|NA
TGTGCCAGCAGCTTAGGGGGCGGGATCACCGGGGAGCTGTTTTTT
CASSLGGGITGELFF
>TRBV6-6|TRBD1|TRBJ2-2|NA
TGTGCCAGCAGTTCCCGGACAGGGAACACCGGGGAGCTGTTTTTT
CASSSRTGNTGELFF
>TRBV4-1|NA|TRBJ1-1|NA
TGCGCCAGCAGCCAGGGGGCAGGGAAGAACACTGAAGCTTTCTTT
CASSQGAGKNTEAFF
>TRBV9|NA|TRBJ2-7|NA
TGTGCCAGCAGCGTAGGGTCAGGCACCTACGAGCAGTACTTC
CASSVGSGTYEQYF
>TRBV28|TRBD1|TRBJ2-7|NA
TGTGCCAGCAGACCCGGACAGGGCTACGAGCAGTACTTC
CASRPGQGYEQYF
>TRBV5-8|NA|TRBJ1-5|NA
TGTGCCAGCAGCCCACTAGGGAATAGCAATCAGCCCCAGCATTTT
CASSPLGNSNQPQHF
>TRBV27|NA|TRBJ1-6|NA
TGTGCCAGCAGTTTATCGTTCGGGGGTTATTCACCCCTCCACTTT
CASSLSFGGYSPLHF
>TRBV5-4|TRBD2|TRBJ2-5|NA
TGTGCCAGCAGCTTGGGGGGGGAGGGCCTCCGGGAGACCCAGTACTTC
CASSLGGEGLRETQYF
>TRBV28|NA|TRBJ1-1|NA
TGTGCCAGCAGTTTAGGAGTCCGGAACACTGAAGCTTTCTTT
CASSLGVRNTEAFF
>TRBV6-4|NA|TRBJ1-2|NA
TGTGCCAGCATTACCCGACAGAAGGGCCTTTATGGCTACACCTTC
CASITRQKGLYGYTF
>TRBV27|TRBD1|TRBJ2-5|NA
TGTGCCAGCAGTGGACAGGGTGAAGGTGAGACCCAGTACTTC
CASSGQGEGETQYF
>TRBV10-3|TRBD2|TRBJ2-1|NA
TGTGCCATCAAAGGGACTAGCAGTGAGCAGTTCTTC
CAIKGTSSEQFF